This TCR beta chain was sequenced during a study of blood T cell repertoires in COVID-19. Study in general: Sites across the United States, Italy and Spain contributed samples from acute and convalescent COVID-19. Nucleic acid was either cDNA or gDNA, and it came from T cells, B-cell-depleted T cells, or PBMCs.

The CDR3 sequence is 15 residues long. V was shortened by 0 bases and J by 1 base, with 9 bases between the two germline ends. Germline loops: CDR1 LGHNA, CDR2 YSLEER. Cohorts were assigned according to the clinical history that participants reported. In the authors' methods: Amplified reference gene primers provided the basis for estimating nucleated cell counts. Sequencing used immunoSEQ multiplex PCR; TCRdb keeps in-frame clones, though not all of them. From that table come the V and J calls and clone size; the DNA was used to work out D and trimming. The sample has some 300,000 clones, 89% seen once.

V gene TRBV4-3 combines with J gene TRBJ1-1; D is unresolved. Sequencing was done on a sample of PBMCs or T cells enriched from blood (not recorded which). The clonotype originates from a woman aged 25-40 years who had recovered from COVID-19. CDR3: CASSQDLDWNTEAFF. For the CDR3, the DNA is TGCGCCAGCAGCCAAGACCTCGACTGGAACACTGAAGCTTTCTTT.